The next 27 T cell receptor beta chains were all read from a single sample in a study of blood T cell repertoires in COVID-19. Clones were sequenced by immunoSEQ multiplex PCR, and TCRdb holds only the in-frame ones, with some missing. The table has roughly 330,000 clones, 87% seen once. Sequences were obtained from PBMCs or T cells enriched from blood (not recorded which). The receptors shown here come from a woman between 25 and 40 years old who had recovered from COVID-19.

The chain employs TRBV7-2 and TRBJ2-1, with TRBD1 identical over 10 bases. Trimming at V came to 3 bases and at J to 7 bases, leaving 3 bases not matched to a gene. Germline CDR1 reads SGHTA; CDR2 reads FQGNSA. The CDR3 totals 14 residues. CDR3 nucleotides: TGTGCCAGCAGCTTGCGGGACAGGGGAAATGAGCAGTTCTTC. This codes for CASSLRDRGNEQFF.

V and J are TRBV9 and TRBJ1-6; TRBD1 aligns across 8 bases. The V segment lost 0 bases and the J segment 6 bases; nucleotides outside the gene matches: 2. The CDR3 contains 15 residues. Germline V gives CDR1 SGDLS, CDR2 YYNGEE. CDR3 sequence (DNA): TGTGCCAGCAGCGTAGCCGACAGGGGTAATTCACCCCTCCACTTT. This gives the protein CASSVADRGNSPLHF.

The rearrangement joins TRBV21-1 to TRBJ1-5. TRBV21-1 is reported as a pseudogene. The CDR3 contains 17 residues. The CDR3 spells CASSPPGGDGSNQPQHF. CDR3 in DNA: TGTGCCAGCAGCCCACCGGGAGGGGACGGGAGCAATCAGCCCCAGCATTTT.

V and J are TRBV7-9 and TRBJ1-1, with 9 bases lining up with TRBD1. Per the germline V gene, CDR1 is SEHNR and CDR2 is FQNEAQ (reference sequence). CDR3 size: 15 residues. Trimming cost V 5 bases and J 1 base; bases outside gene matches: 5. The CDR3 coding sequence is TGTGCCAGCAGCCTACAGGGGGCCTGGAACACTGAAGCTTTCTTT. Amino acid sequence: CASSLQGAWNTEAFF.

This clone appeared a single time. Other DNA sequences in the same sample also yield this CDR3. The chain has TRBV11-2 and TRBJ2-5; D remains unclear. This CDR3 has 14 residues. The germline V gene encodes CDR1 SGHAT and CDR2 FQNNGV. The V end was cut by 1 base, the J end by 1 base, with 7 bases between. As DNA, the CDR3 is TGTGCCAGCAGCTTAGGGCGGATCCAAGAGACCCAGTACTTC. Protein: CASSLGRIQETQYF.

The chain couples TRBV18 to TRBJ2-3; 11 bases map to TRBD2. V lost 3 bases and J lost 4; bases outside the gene matches: 6. This CDR3 contains 16 residues. Germline CDR1 reads KGHSH; CDR2 reads LQKENI. In nucleotides, the CDR3 is TGTGCCAGCTCACCCGTAGCGGGGGGGCGTGCAGATACGCAGTATTTT. Translating it yields CASSPVAGGRADTQYF. The full variable domain, completed using reference TRBV18 and TRBJ2-3, is NAGVMQNPRHLVRRRGQEARLRCSPMKGHSHVYWYRQLPEEGLKFMVYLQKENIIDESGMPKERFSAEFPKEGPSILRIQQVVRGDSAAYFCASSPVAGGRADTQYFGPGTRLTVL.

This chain connects TRBV3-1 (or the pseudogene TRBV3-2) to TRBJ2-3; TRBD2 matches 7 bases. The CDR3 is made up of 13 amino acids. Per the germline V gene, CDR1 is LGHDT and CDR2 is YNNKEL (reference sequence). V was pared by 3 bases and J by 6 bases, with 3 bases of the junction left unmatched. CDR3 in DNA: TGTGCCAGCAGCCAGACTAGCCTCGATACGCAGTATTTT. Encoded protein: CASSQTSLDTQYF.

This clone was observed at least ten times. The J gene is TRBJ2-7, the V gene TRBV7-9; TRBD1 agrees at 9 bases. The CDR3 is made up of 11 amino acids. The V and J ends lost 7 bases and 6 bases, in that order; junction bases with no gene match: 1. CDR1 and CDR2 (germline): SEHNR, FQNEAQ (reference sequence). This CDR3 reads CASNRGPEQYF. The CDR3 nucleotides read TGTGCCAGCAACAGGGGGCCCGAGCAGTACTTC.

The genes are TRBV2 and TRBJ1-4; 9 bases map to TRBD1. Germline V gene data show CDR1 as SNHLY and CDR2 as FYNNEI. The CDR3 extends over 15 amino acids. J gave up 6 bases and V 4 bases, and 6 bases lay outside the gene matches. The CDR3 sequence: CASSVLGQGYEKLFF. In DNA form, the CDR3 reads TGTGCCAGCAGTGTCCTGGGACAGGGTTATGAAAAACTGTTTTTT.

This chain joins TRBV7-2 and TRBJ2-3; D is perhaps TRBD2 (5 bases). The CDR3 loop spans 16 amino acids. CDR1 and CDR2 from the germline V gene are SGHTA and FQGNSA. V lost 2 bases, J lost 6 bases, and 18 bases lay in between. This chain's CDR3 is CASSLWAGPPGDTQYF. The CDR3 DNA reads as TGTGCCAGCAGCTTATGGGCGGGCCCACCAGGCGATACGCAGTATTTT.

J is TRBJ2-3 and V is TRBV30, with TRBD1 matching over 8 bases. This CDR3 is 13 amino acids long. Germline trimming cut 5 bases from V and 1 base from J; bases unmatched to any gene: 2. Germline CDR1 GTSNPN, CDR2 SVGIG (reference sequence). The DNA of the CDR3 is TGTGCCTGGCAGACAGGGGGCACAGATACGCAGTATTTT. This translates into CAWQTGGTDTQYF.

This clone has more than one count but fewer than ten. The rearrangement joins TRBV4-2 to TRBJ1-1; 10 bases fit TRBD1. The germline CDR1 and CDR2 sequences are LGHNA and YNFKEQ. The length of the CDR3 is 16 residues. V shed 2 bases and J 8 bases; nucleotides not matched to a gene: 11. CDR3 nucleotides: TGTGCCAGCAGCCAACATAAGACAGGGGGCTCCTTAGAAGCTTTCTTT. The encoded protein is CASSQHKTGGSLEAFF.

This clone was observed once. Other DNA variants within this sample encode the same CDR3. The chain uses TRBV9 and TRBJ2-7; D is possibly TRBD1 (6 bases). With 2 bases removed from V and 4 bases from J, the gap between germline ends came to 13 bases. The germline CDR1 and CDR2 sequences are SGDLS and YYNGEE. The CDR3 spans 14 residues. The CDR3 loop is CASSVGTPSYEQYF. DNA of the CDR3: TGTGCCAGCAGCGTCGGGACACCGTCATACGAGCAGTACTTC.

The V gene is TRBV7-2, the J gene TRBJ1-4; D remains unclear. The CDR3 consists of 14 residues. Looked up from germline, CDR1 is SGHTA and CDR2 is FQGNSA. Trimming took off 5 bases at V and 8 bases at J, with 15 bases between the two ends. The CDR3 sequence is CASSLGGKAEKLFF. The CDR3 DNA reads as TGTGCCAGCAGCCTCGGCGGCAAAGCCGAAAAACTGTTTTTT.

V is TRBV5-4 and J is TRBJ1-1; TRBD1 agrees at 9 bases. Trimming removed 4 bases from V and 0 bases from J; junction bases left unmatched: 7. Germline loops: CDR1 SGHNT, CDR2 YYREEE (reference sequence). The CDR3 is 16 amino acids. DNA of the CDR3: TGTGCCAGCAGCAGTCCCGGGACAGGGATGAACACTGAAGCTTTCTTT. Residues: CASSSPGTGMNTEAFF.

The gene calls are TRBV7-3 and TRBJ2-2; 8 nucleotides line up with TRBD1. The V gene's germline CDR1 is SGHTA and CDR2 FQGTGA. Unmatched junction bases numbered 9, after V lost 5 bases and J lost 7 bases. There are 15 residues in the CDR3. The CDR3 here is CASSTTTGVNGELFF. The CDR3 DNA reads TGTGCCAGCAGCACGACGACAGGGGTGAACGGGGAGCTGTTTTTT.

CDR3 in DNA: TGTGCCAGCAGCCCGGACAGGGATAATTACGAGCAGTACTTC. Translation gives CASSPDRDNYEQYF. The rearrangement links TRBV6-5 to TRBJ2-7; 8 bases fit TRBD1. The CDR3 is 14 residues long. The J segment lost 4 bases and the V segment lost 6 bases, leaving 8 bases of the junction unmatched. Germline V gene data show CDR1 as MNHEY and CDR2 as SVGAGI.

This clone was seen a few times. The J gene is TRBJ1-1, the V gene TRBV4-1, with D uncertain. V lost 0 bases, J lost 7 bases, and 9 bases lay in between. From germline, CDR1 is MGHRA and CDR2 YSYEKL. This CDR3 is 13 amino acids long. The CDR3: CASSQDWAVEAFF. CDR3 DNA: TGCGCCAGCAGCCAAGATTGGGCAGTTGAAGCTTTCTTT.

The chain combines TRBV19 with TRBJ1-6, with a tentative D call TRBD1 (6 bases). Trimming shortened V by 6 bases and J by 8 bases, and 8 bases separated the two germline ends. The CDR3 has 12 amino acids. Germline-derived CDR1 and CDR2 are LNHDA and SQIVND (reference sequence). CDR3 nucleotides: TGTGCCAGTAGGTACAGGGATTCACCCCTCCACTTT. It encodes CASRYRDSPLHF.

The chain joins TRBV10-3 to TRBJ1-2; maybe TRBD1 (5 bases). CDR1 is ENHRY, CDR2 SYGVKD, per germline. The germline V and J ends were trimmed by 3 bases and 2 bases, with 10 bases remaining between them. CDR3 length equals 14 residues. CDR3 sequence: CAISEGGTNYGYTF. The CDR3 DNA reads as TGTGCCATCAGTGAAGGAGGGACGAACTATGGCTACACCTTC.

V usage is TRBV2 and J usage is TRBJ1-4; 10 nucleotides agree with TRBD1. This CDR3 is 16 amino acids long. From germline, CDR1 is SNHLY and CDR2 FYNNEI. Trimming cost V 6 bases and J 2 bases; bases outside gene matches: 6. The CDR3 DNA is TGTGCCAGCAGCCGGGACAGGGGTGCGACTAATGAAAAACTGTTTTTT. It translates to CASSRDRGATNEKLFF.

V gene TRBV4-1 combines with J gene TRBJ2-5, with unresolved D. Germline V gene sequence: CDR1 MGHRA, CDR2 YSYEKL. V lost 0 bases, J lost 2 bases, and 7 bases lay in between. The CDR3 runs 14 residues. The CDR3 sequence is CASSQDPQQETQYF. DNA for the CDR3: TGCGCCAGCAGCCAAGATCCACAGCAAGAGACCCAGTACTTC.

V gene TRBV7-9 combines with J gene TRBJ2-3, with TRBD2 identical over 7 bases. This CDR3 is 15 amino acids long. Trimming took 5 bases from V and 4 from J; bases not matched to a gene: 9. Germline V CDR1 and CDR2: SEHNR, FQNEAQ (reference sequence). The CDR3 DNA is TGTGCCAGCAGCCCGCCCGCAGGGAGGGCAGATACGCAGTATTTT. Protein: CASSPPAGRADTQYF.

V is TRBV11-2 and J is TRBJ1-2; possible D gene TRBD1, 6 bases. Germline CDR1 and CDR2: SGHAT and FQNNGV. The CDR3 extends over 16 amino acids. V lost 4 bases to trimming and J lost 6 bases, with 21 bases between them. The CDR3 DNA is TGTGCCAGCAGCTCATTAAGGGGGGGCGCAAGAGATGGCTACACCTTC. As protein: CASSSLRGGARDGYTF.

V and J are TRBV27 and TRBJ1-5, with a weak D call TRBD1 (5 bases). CDR3 length: 14 residues. Deletions cut 0 bases from V and 9 bases from J, with 12 bases between. The germline gives CDR1 MNHEY, CDR2 SMNVEV (reference sequence). The CDR3 nucleotides read TGTGCCAGCAGTTTATCGTCAGGGCAGGGGCCCCAGCATTTT. It is translated as CASSLSSGQGPQHF.

V gene TRBV9 combines with J gene TRBJ2-3; 8 bases match TRBD1. The V gene end was trimmed by 4 bases and the J gene end by 4 bases; junction bases not matched to a gene: 8. The germline gives CDR1 SGDLS, CDR2 YYNGEE. The CDR3 has 15 residues. In DNA form, the CDR3 reads TGTGCCAGCAGCCCCAGGGGGCTGGAAGCAGATACGCAGTATTTT. Its protein is CASSPRGLEADTQYF. The full variable domain, completed using reference TRBV9 and TRBJ2-3, is DSGVTQTPKHLITATGQRVTLRCSPRSGDLSVYWYQQSLDQGLQFLIQYYNGEERAKGNILERFSAQQFPDLHSELNLSSLELGDSALYFCASSPRGLEADTQYFGPGTRLTVL.

This clone was seen more than once but under ten times. V and J are TRBV5-4 and TRBJ2-7; 8 positions agree with TRBD1. V lost 1 base and J lost 2; bases outside the gene matches: 2. Germline CDR1 is SGHNT and CDR2 is YYREEE (reference sequence). The CDR3 totals 14 residues. CDR3 bases: TGTGCCAGCAGCTTGCAGGACAGGGCCTACGAGCAGTACTTC. The encoded protein is CASSLQDRAYEQYF.